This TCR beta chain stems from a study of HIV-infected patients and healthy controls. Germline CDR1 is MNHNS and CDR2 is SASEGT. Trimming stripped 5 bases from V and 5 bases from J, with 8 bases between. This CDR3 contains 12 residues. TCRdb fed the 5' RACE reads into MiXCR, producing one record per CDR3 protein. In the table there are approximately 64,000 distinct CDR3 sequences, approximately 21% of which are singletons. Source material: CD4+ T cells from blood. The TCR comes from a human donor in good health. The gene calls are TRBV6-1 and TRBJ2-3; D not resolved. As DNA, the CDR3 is TGTGCCAGCAGTCCCCAGAGAGATACGCAGTATTTT. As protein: CASSPQRDTQYF.